This T cell receptor beta chain was obtained from a study of T cell responses to AZD1222 COVID-19 vaccine. Whole-study results and caveats: An increase in Spike-specific TCR breadth and depth was observed after two AZD1222 doses. Of spike-specific TCRs, nearly half reportedly target regions left unmutated in variants. Repertoire sampling occurred only after the peak T cell response.

A remark on this clone: The target antigen is unknown.

J was trimmed by 4 bases and V by 1 base; bases with no gene match: 1. This CDR3 has 15 amino acids. CDR1 and CDR2 (germline): SGHNT, YYREEE (reference sequence). The repertoire was sequenced with immunoSEQ multiplex PCR; TCRdb's copy has only in-frame clones and lacks some. The sample includes 95,000 or so clones, approximately 91% of them seen just once. This TCR was sampled from an adult who received the AZD1222 COVID-19 vaccine. The sequencing here drew on peripheral blood, taken 28 days after the second AZD1222 dose. The rearrangement uses TRBV5-4 and TRBJ2-3, with 12 nucleotides matching TRBD2. The CDR3 spells CASSLLAGGPDTQYF. The CDR3 DNA follows: TGTGCCAGCAGCTTGCTAGCGGGAGGGCCAGATACGCAGTATTTT.